These T cell receptor beta chains were read from a single sample in a study of somatic mutations in cytotoxic T cells in rheumatoid arthritis. This table comes from immunoSEQ multiplex PCR, and its TCRdb copy is limited to in-frame clones, with some not included. The data show over 15,000 clones, roughly two thirds seen once. The sequencing sample was made of CD8+ T cells sorted from blood. These receptors were collected from an adult with rheumatoid arthritis. Each CDR3 is given with its conserved first and last residue. Each record gives: V gene, clone size, J gene, D gene, CDR3 protein, CDR3 DNA. The D gene is left open where the match is weak. Not every row has a clone size; where given, it reads once, few, many or a size class.

TRBV10-3	.	TRBJ2-5	.	CATHNPGFLEQYF	TGTGCCACCCATAACCCAGGCTTCTTAGAGCAGTACTTC
TRBV21-1	.	TRBJ1-5	.	CASSKIVVSTRPNSNQPQHF	TGTGCCAGCAGCAAAATAGTGGTCTCGACACGACCAAATAGCAATCAGCCCCAGCATTTT
TRBV14	once	TRBJ1-1	.	CASSPGSPEAFF	TGTGCCAGCAGTCCAGGGAGCCCTGAAGCTTTCTTT
TRBV2	.	TRBJ2-1	TRBD1	CASSEGQESSYNEQFF	TGTGCCAGCAGTGAGGGACAGGAGAGCTCCTACAATGAGCAGTTCTTC
TRBV7-2	.	TRBJ2-7	.	CASSPTQGHEQYF	TGTGCCAGCAGCCCAACACAGGGCCACGAGCAGTACTTC
TRBV28	.	TRBJ2-4	.	CASSLMGAQNIQYF	TGTGCCAGCAGTTTAATGGGGGCCCAAAACATTCAGTACTTC
TRBV5-6	few	TRBJ2-6	.	CASRRGILGAGANVLTF	TGTGCCAGCCGGAGGGGCATTTTAGGGGCTGGGGCCAACGTCCTGACTTTC
TRBV13	.	TRBJ1-1	.	CASSLMVGNTEAFF	TGTGCCAGCAGCTTAATGGTCGGGAACACTGAAGCTTTCTTT
TRBV29-1	.	TRBJ2-2	.	CSVRSETNTGELFF	TGCAGCGTCCGATCGGAGACGAACACCGGGGAGCTGTTTTTT
TRBV28	.	TRBJ2-4	.	CASSSTGGVAKNIQYF	TGTGCCAGCAGTTCGACAGGAGGTGTTGCCAAAAACATTCAGTACTTC
TRBV6-6	.	TRBJ1-2	TRBD1	CASSYSGQGDGYTF	TGTGCCAGCAGTTACTCGGGACAGGGCGATGGCTACACCTTC
TRBV13	few	TRBJ2-7	TRBD2	CASSLGTNYEQYF	TGTGCCAGCAGCCTCGGGACTAACTACGAGCAGTACTTC
TRBV4-3	few	TRBJ1-2	TRBD1	CASSRSNRGRSSGYTF	TGCGCCAGCAGCCGATCTAACAGGGGGCGGTCGAGCGGCTACACCTTC
TRBV7-6	.	TRBJ1-5	.	CASSLGLGGPSNQPQHF	TGTGCCAGCAGCTTAGGGTTAGGAGGACCTAGCAATCAGCCCCAGCATTTT
TRBV11-2	few	TRBJ2-5	.	CASSLLGETQYF	TGTGCCAGCAGCTTACTGGGTGAGACCCAGTACTTC
TRBV4-1	.	TRBJ1-4	TRBD1	CASSHGTVGEREKLFF	TGCGCCAGCAGCCACGGGACAGTCGGGGAGCGTGAAAAACTGTTTTTT
TRBV27	.	TRBJ2-7	TRBD1	CASSQGTAPYEQYF	TGTGCCAGCAGTCAAGGGACAGCACCCTACGAGCAGTACTTC
TRBV6-5	.	TRBJ2-3	TRBD2	CASSYSRGGEADTQYF	TGTGCCAGCAGTTACTCGCGGGGGGGCGAGGCAGATACGCAGTATTTT
TRBV11-2	once	TRBJ1-2	.	CASSLRWGGYGYTF	TGTGCCAGCAGCTTGAGATGGGGGGGCTATGGCTACACCTTC
TRBV28	.	TRBJ2-1	.	CASSPGIGNEQFF	TGTGCCAGCAGTCCAGGGATTGGCAATGAGCAGTTCTTC
TRBV6-1	.	TRBJ1-2	.	CASPSGTLSYGYTF	TGTGCCAGCCCTTCCGGGACATTGAGCTATGGCTACACCTTC
TRBV9	.	TRBJ2-1	.	CASSDQGFEQFF	TGTGCCAGCAGCGACCAGGGTTTTGAGCAGTTCTTC
TRBV4-1	.	TRBJ2-5	.	CASSHGASTETQYF	TGCGCCAGCAGCCATGGTGCTAGTACTGAGACCCAGTACTTC
TRBV5-1	.	TRBJ2-7	.	CASTSFPGPSYEQYF	TGCGCCAGCACGAGCTTCCCGGGTCCATCCTACGAGCAGTACTTC
TRBV27	.	TRBJ2-1	.	CASSLRGREDEQFF	TGTGCCAGCAGTTTAAGAGGCAGGGAGGATGAGCAGTTCTTC
TRBV5-1	once	TRBJ2-7	.	CASSLSSYEQYF	TGCGCCAGCAGCTTGAGCAGTTACGAGCAGTACTTC
TRBV7-9	.	TRBJ2-1	.	CAGDEQFF	TGTGCCGGCGATGAGCAGTTCTTC
TRBV28	.	TRBJ1-2	.	CASSLLNRENGYTF	TGTGCCAGCAGTTTATTAAACAGGGAAAATGGCTACACCTTC
TRBV7-9	.	TRBJ2-1	.	CASSLLPNEQFF	TGTGCCAGCAGCCTCCTCCCCAATGAGCAGTTCTTC
TRBV4-3	.	TRBJ1-4	.	CASSQVEAEKLFF	TGCGCCAGCAGCCAAGTGGAGGCCGAAAAACTGTTTTTT
TRBV30	medium-sized	TRBJ2-7	.	CAWSRAAGSYEQYF	TGTGCCTGGAGTCGGGCGGCAGGCTCCTACGAGCAGTACTTC
TRBV5-5	few	TRBJ1-4	TRBD1	CASSWGTGSNEKLFF	TGTGCCAGCAGCTGGGGGACAGGGTCTAATGAAAAACTGTTTTTT
TRBV11-1	.	TRBJ2-7	TRBD2	CASSLDLAGESSYEQYF	TGTGCCAGCAGCTTAGACCTAGCGGGCGAGAGCTCCTACGAGCAGTACTTC
TRBV7-9	medium-sized	TRBJ2-3	.	CASSPRYTDTQYF	TGTGCCAGCAGCCCGAGATACACAGATACGCAGTATTTT
TRBV28	.	TRBJ2-5	TRBD1	CASSFFETGQETQYF	TGTGCCAGCAGTTTTTTTGAGACAGGGCAAGAGACCCAGTACTTC
TRBV7-2	.	TRBJ2-7	TRBD2	CASSLGLAAYEQYF	TGTGCCAGCAGCCTCGGACTAGCGGCCTACGAGCAGTACTTC
TRBV7-2	.	TRBJ2-3	.	CASGYRADTQYF	TGTGCCAGCGGCTATCGGGCAGATACGCAGTATTTT
TRBV9	few	TRBJ2-7	.	CASFGGCSYEQYF	TGTGCCAGCTTTGGAGGCTGTTCCTACGAGCAGTACTTC
TRBV10-1	few	TRBJ2-3	.	CASSESNLETSTDTQYF	TGCGCCAGCAGTGAGTCGAATTTAGAAACCAGCACAGATACGCAGTATTTT
TRBV28	few	TRBJ2-3	.	CASSLIAGEADTQYF	TGTGCCAGCAGTTTAATCGCAGGGGAGGCAGATACGCAGTATTTT
TRBV2	once	TRBJ2-7	.	CASSGWATGTETYEQYF	TGTGCCAGCAGTGGATGGGCAACCGGGACGGAAACCTACGAGCAGTACTTC
TRBV5-5	once	TRBJ2-4	TRBD2	CASSLEASGGRKNIQYF	TGTGCCAGCAGCTTGGAAGCTAGCGGGGGTCGCAAAAACATTCAGTACTTC
TRBV11-2	few	TRBJ2-1	.	CASRTGTPYNEQFF	TGTGCCAGCAGGACAGGGACTCCCTACAATGAGCAGTTCTTC
TRBV9	.	TRBJ2-1	.	CASSPGSYSYNEQFF	TGTGCCAGCAGCCCAGGCTCCTACTCCTACAATGAGCAGTTCTTC
TRBV7-9	.	TRBJ2-3	TRBD2	CASSPTSGGVTDTQYF	TGTGCCAGCAGCCCCACTAGCGGGGGGGTCACAGATACGCAGTATTTT
TRBV10-3	few	TRBJ2-7	.	CAISETSNYEQYF	TGTGCCATCAGTGAGACTAGCAACTACGAGCAGTACTTC
TRBV30	.	TRBJ2-7	.	CAWRANSYEQYF	TGTGCCTGGAGGGCTAACTCCTACGAGCAGTACTTC
TRBV10-1	.	TRBJ2-5	.	CASSPEVYQETQYF	TGCGCCAGCAGCCCAGAAGTCTACCAAGAGACCCAGTACTTC
TRBV7-9	.	TRBJ2-1	TRBD2	CASSFPGLAGGPRNEQFF	TGTGCCAGCAGCTTCCCGGGACTAGCGGGGGGGCCTAGGAATGAGCAGTTCTTC
TRBV6-5	.	TRBJ1-1	.	CASSYYQGNTEAFF	TGTGCCAGCAGTTACTACCAGGGAAACACTGAAGCTTTCTTT
TRBV7-6	.	TRBJ1-2	TRBD1	CASSLVTGGNGYTF	TGTGCCAGCAGCTTAGTAACAGGGGGAAATGGCTACACCTTC
TRBV27	.	TRBJ1-5	.	CASSLSGSLGQPQHF	TGTGCCAGCAGTTTATCCGGCAGTTTGGGTCAGCCCCAGCATTTT
TRBV4-1	few	TRBJ1-6	.	CASSQVRAGNNSPLHF	TGCGCCAGCAGCCAAGTAAGAGCCGGAAATAATTCACCCCTCCACTTT
TRBV28	.	TRBJ2-7	.	CASSPDVLAYEQYF	TGTGCCAGCAGTCCAGACGTCCTGGCCTACGAGCAGTACTTC
TRBV7-6	.	TRBJ2-3	.	CASSPVGTDTQYF	TGTGCCAGCAGCCCAGTAGGTACAGATACGCAGTATTTT